This TCR beta chain was sequenced in a study of vaccination and CD4 T cells after COVID-19. Study in general: Four females and six males made up the convalescents, with two Hispanic. Findings and limits, study-wide: Clonotypes reactive to SARS-CoV-2 had a median that went up from 21 to 38, but not significantly. Median 86.3% of reactive clones detected in convalescent patients emerged only post-vaccination.

Cultured CD4+ T-cell DNA underwent Oncomine TCR Beta short-read sequencing. From the PCR reads, TCRdb called clonotypes with MiXCR, one entry per CDR3 protein. In the table there are approximately 18,000 distinct CDR3 sequences, approximately 50% of which are singletons. From germline, CDR1 is MNHEY and CDR2 SMNVEV (reference sequence). V shed 0 bases and J shed 3 bases, with 12 bases lying between them. The CDR3 runs 17 residues. Noted treatment: roughly 10-day PBMC culture with coronavirus spike peptide pools or control peptides (ViraFEST assay). This clonotype was counted only a few times. Its specificity is unknown.

Source material: CD4+ T cells from blood, cultured in vitro. This clonotype was sampled from a human donor who had recovered from COVID-19. The chain employs TRBV27 and TRBJ1-6, with D unresolved. CDR3 region: CASSLSLTQIYNSPLHF. The CDR3 bases are TGTGCCAGCAGTTTATCGTTGACCCAAATCTATAATTCACCCCTCCACTTT.